The T cell receptor beta chain described here comes from a study of shared clonotypes between healthy human individuals. Study-level background: Used for every donor were three CD4 naive, three CD4 memory, two CD8 naive and one CD8 memory plate.

The genomic DNA of each subset was split evenly across several immunoSEQ plates. Only in-frame clones appear in the TCRdb table, and some are missing; sequencing was by immunoSEQ multiplex PCR. The sample holds 650,000 to 700,000 clones, about 90% seen once. Per the germline V gene, CDR1 is MNHEY and CDR2 is SVGAGI. The CDR3 has 12 amino acids. Unmatched junction bases numbered 8, after V lost 9 bases and J lost 9 bases. There were only Caucasian adults among the donors, and all lived in Nashville, Tennessee. The sample holds one count of this clone. The clonotype originates from a man aged 18 to 29 in good health. Some clones in this sample may be carry-over from other donors' samples. What was sequenced was memory CD8+ T cells from PBMCs. Described subset: CD45RO+ cells pooled with CCR7-negative TemRA cells. V is TRBV6-5 and J is TRBJ2-1, with TRBD1 identical over 7 bases. The CDR3 DNA follows: TGTGCCAGTCTAGGGGGCTATGGTGAGCAGTTCTTC. As protein: CASLGGYGEQFF.